The 3 T cell receptor beta chains listed next were all sequenced from one sample in a study of T cells in Graves' hyperthyroidism and ophthalmopathy. RNA transcripts yielded amplified TCR beta CDR3 regions. When the TCR CDR3 underwent first-round RT-PCR, the HTBI primer set was used. TCRdb called the multiplex PCR reads again in MiXCR, with one record for every CDR3 protein. The sample consists of around 290,000 distinct CDR3 sequences, about a sixth of them appearing once. What was sequenced was blood. These receptors all stem from an older woman with Graves' ophthalmopathy.

In its sample, this clonotype was seen a few times. The CDR3 loop reads CASSLISGGAWGEQFF. CDR3 coding DNA: TGTGCCAGCAGCTTGATCAGCGGGGGGGCCTGGGGTGAGCAGTTCTTC. This chain joins TRBV5-6 and TRBJ2-1; 10 bases map to TRBD2. This CDR3 has 16 residues. Unmatched junction bases numbered 10, after V lost 1 base and J lost 9 bases. CDR1 is SGHDT and CDR2 is YYEEEE in the germline V gene.

The CDR3: CAIRVIQGGEHTF. CDR3 coding DNA: TGTGCCATCAGAGTCATTCAGGGAGGGGAGCACACCTTC. The chain employs TRBV10-3 and TRBJ1-2; perhaps TRBD1 as D (5 bases). In germline, CDR1 is ENHRY, CDR2 SYGVKD. The CDR3 sequence is 13 residues long. Trimming took 6 bases from V and 12 from J, leaving 20 bases between them.

The genes are TRBV6-1 and TRBJ2-7; TRBD1 matches at 7 bases. V shed 5 bases, J shed 1 base, and the junction held 8 bases outside the gene matches. This CDR3 has 15 residues. Germline values: CDR1 MNHNS, CDR2 SASEGT. Here the CDR3 DNA reads TGTGCCAGCAGTCAATTCTACAGGGGTTCCTACGAGCAGTACTTC. It codes for CASSQFYRGSYEQYF.